These 29 T cell receptor beta chains were all obtained from the same sample, sequenced in a study of technical replicates of blood from several donors. The method was immunoSEQ multiplex PCR; TCRdb's version includes in-frame clones alone and lacks a portion of them. The sample holds more than 90,000 clones, 90% to 96% seen once. Material for sequencing was T cells isolated from PBMCs. The receptor source for this set is a human donor in good health.

In this sample, this clone turned up once. Different DNA sequences within this sample yield the same CDR3. This rearrangement joins TRBV2 to TRBJ2-7, with D possibly matching TRBD2 (6 bases). The V and J ends lost 8 bases and 0 bases respectively, with 8 bases between them. CDR1 and CDR2 from the germline V gene are SNHLY and FYNNEI. The CDR3 is 12 amino acids. The CDR3 DNA is TGTGCCAGCGGCGGGGACTCCTACGAGCAGTACTTC. Translated: CASGGDSYEQYF. The full variable domain, completed using reference TRBV2 and TRBJ2-7, is EPEVTQTPSHQVTQMGQEVILRCVPISNHLYFYWYRQILGQKVEFLVSFYNNEISEKSEIFDDQFSVERPDGSNFTLKIRSTKLEDSAMYFCASGGDSYEQYFGPGTRLTVT.

This chain uses TRBV18 with TRBJ2-7; a weak D match, TRBD1 (5 bases). Germline assignment: CDR1 KGHSH and CDR2 LQKENI. Trimming left V 5 bases short and J 3 bases short, with 11 bases between. This CDR3 comprises 13 residues. The CDR3 protein is CASSSPQVYEQYF. The CDR3 DNA is TGTGCCAGCTCATCCCCACAGGTCTACGAGCAGTACTTC. Supplemented by reference TRBV18 and TRBJ2-7, the full variable domain reads NAGVMQNPRHLVRRRGQEARLRCSPMKGHSHVYWYRQLPEEGLKFMVYLQKENIIDESGMPKERFSAEFPKEGPSILRIQQVVRGDSAAYFCASSSPQVYEQYFGPGTRLTVT.

The sample holds one count of this clone. The chain carries TRBV10-2 and TRBJ2-2, with TRBD2 identical over 13 bases. V was clipped by 6 bases and J by 6 bases; unmatched bases: 7. The germline V gene has CDR1 WSHSY and CDR2 SAAADI. The CDR3 runs 16 residues. Written as DNA, the CDR3 is TGCGCCAGCAGACTCGGACTAGCGGGAGACGCCGGGGAGCTGTTTTTT. Translation gives CASRLGLAGDAGELFF.

The gene calls are TRBV4-1 and TRBJ1-5; 7 nucleotides agree with TRBD1. CDR3 length: 15 amino acids. J was trimmed by 2 bases and V by 4 bases; bases with no gene match: 5. Per germline, CDR1 MGHRA and CDR2 YSYEKL. The CDR3 spells CASSPLDRGNQPQHF. The CDR3 DNA sequence: TGCGCCAGCAGCCCCCTTGACAGGGGCAATCAGCCCCAGCATTTT.

This rearrangement joins TRBV4-2 to TRBJ2-7; the match to TRBD2 covers 12 bases. The CDR3 contains 16 residues. After removal of 3 bases from V and 1 base from J, the junction contained 4 bases not matched to a gene. Germline CDR1 and CDR2: LGHNA and YNFKEQ. This CDR3 reads CASSQDLAGGSYEQYF. CDR3 nucleotide sequence: TGTGCCAGCAGCCAGGACCTAGCGGGGGGGTCCTACGAGCAGTACTTC.

This clone turned up a few times. The V gene is TRBV7-9, the J gene TRBJ2-5, with D possibly TRBD2 on 6 matching bases. The CDR3 contains 15 residues. The V and J ends lost 5 bases and 2 bases respectively, with 15 bases between them. CDR1 is SEHNR, CDR2 FQNEAQ, per germline (reference sequence). CDR3 in amino acids: CASSTKWGEQETQYF. The CDR3 DNA sequence: TGTGCCAGCAGCACGAAGTGGGGGGAACAAGAGACCCAGTACTTC.

The rearrangement uses TRBV18 and TRBJ2-5, with 10 bases identical to TRBD1. The junction had 9 bases not matched to a gene; V was cut back by 6 bases and J by 5 bases. This CDR3 contains 15 residues. Germline CDR1 is KGHSH and CDR2 is LQKENI. The CDR3 sequence: CASSPRQGAGETQYF. CDR3 coding DNA: TGTGCCAGCTCCCCTCGACAGGGGGCGGGGGAGACCCAGTACTTC.

This rearrangement joins TRBV4-1 to TRBJ1-2; tentatively, D is TRBD1 (5 bases). The CDR3 has 19 amino acids. CDR1 is MGHRA, CDR2 YSYEKL, per germline. V was trimmed by 0 bases and J by 4 bases, leaving 24 bases between them. The CDR3 region is CASSQDANYGAAQFYGYTF. The DNA of the CDR3 is TGCGCCAGCAGCCAAGATGCAAATTATGGGGCGGCCCAGTTCTATGGCTACACCTTC.

This chain uses TRBV28 with TRBJ1-4, with TRBD1 identical over 7 bases. There are 15 residues in the CDR3. The V gene's germline CDR1 is MDHEN and CDR2 SYDVKM. Germline trimming cut 3 bases from V and 8 bases from J; bases unmatched to any gene: 9. The chain's CDR3 is CASSFRQGGMEKLFF. The CDR3 DNA follows: TGTGCCAGCAGTTTCCGACAGGGAGGAATGGAAAAACTGTTTTTT.

The rearrangement uses TRBV7-6 and TRBJ2-3, with 9 bases that match TRBD2. The germline V gene has CDR1 SGHVS and CDR2 FNYEAQ. The J segment lost 0 bases and the V segment lost 1 base, leaving 2 bases of the junction unmatched. CDR3 length: 16 residues. The CDR3 reads CASSLGSGRSTDTQYF. CDR3 DNA: TGTGCCAGCAGCTTAGGTAGCGGGAGAAGCACAGATACGCAGTATTTT.

The chain has TRBV6-1 and TRBJ1-4; D unclear. The CDR3 totals 14 residues. Germline V gene lookup returns CDR1 MNHNS and CDR2 SASEGT. Trimming shortened V by 8 bases and J by 2 bases, and 12 bases separated the two germline ends. The CDR3 DNA reads TGTGCCAGCCGGGTGACGGAGACTAATGAAAAACTGTTTTTT. This translates into CASRVTETNEKLFF.

This clone was detected only a few times. This chain uses TRBV29-1 with TRBJ2-7; the match to TRBD2 covers 9 bases. The CDR3 runs to 12 residues. V was clipped by 3 bases and J by 5 bases; unmatched bases: 2. Germline loops: CDR1 SQVTM, CDR2 ANQGSEA. For the CDR3, the DNA is TGCAGCGTTGATAGCGGGAGAGACGAGCAGTACTTC. Its protein product is CSVDSGRDEQYF.

This clone was detected once. J is TRBJ2-7 and V is TRBV14, with D possibly TRBD1 on 6 matching bases. The CDR3 has 14 amino acids. The V end was cut by 5 bases, the J end by 2 bases, with 13 bases between. The germline CDR1 and CDR2 sequences are SGHDN and FVKESK. CDR3 DNA sequence: TGTGCCAGCAGCTGGGACACTAAAACCTACGAGCAGTACTTC. Protein: CASSWDTKTYEQYF.

The rearrangement links TRBV19 to TRBJ2-2; 8 bases line up with TRBD1. V shed 6 bases and J 7 bases; nucleotides not matched to a gene: 7. Germline V gene data show CDR1 as LNHDA and CDR2 as SQIVND (reference sequence). CDR3 length: 14 amino acids. The CDR3 protein is CASRRQGAGGELFF. The CDR3, as DNA: TGTGCCAGTAGAAGGCAGGGGGCGGGCGGGGAGCTGTTTTTT. The whole variable domain, filled in from reference TRBV19 and TRBJ2-2, reads DGGITQSPKYLFRKEGQNVTLSCEQNLNHDAMYWYRQDPGQGLRLIYYSQIVNDFQKGDIAEGYSVSREKKESFPLTVTSAQKNPTAFYLCASRRQGAGGELFFGEGSRLTVL.

This chain links TRBV7-9 with TRBJ2-7; maybe TRBD2 (7 bases). The CDR3 sequence is 18 residues long. Trimming shortened V by 1 base and J by 3 bases, and 22 bases separated the two germline ends. Germline V gives CDR1 SEHNR, CDR2 FQNEAQ (reference sequence). The CDR3 sequence: CASSLEGGRTRGHYEQYF. The CDR3 coding sequence is TGTGCCAGCAGCTTAGAGGGGGGGCGAACGAGAGGCCACTACGAGCAGTACTTC.

This sequence joins TRBV15 and TRBJ1-5; possible D gene TRBD1, 6 bases. The CDR3 sequence is 16 residues long. CDR1 LNHNV and CDR2 YYDKDF come from the germline V gene (reference sequence). V was trimmed by 0 bases and J by 1 base, leaving 10 bases between them. The CDR3 DNA follows: TGTGCCACCAGCAGAGATTCAGGGGCGAGCAATCAGCCCCAGCATTTT. Translated, it gives CATSRDSGASNQPQHF.

The V call is TRBV25-1, the J call TRBJ1-4; D perhaps matches TRBD1 (5 bases). The V gene lost 1 base and the J gene lost 3 bases, with 12 bases spanning the gap. The CDR3 contains 16 residues. Germline V CDR1 and CDR2: MGHDK, SYGVNS. CDR3 sequence (DNA): TGTGCCAGCAGTGAATTCGAATCAGGGCCTAATGAAAAACTGTTTTTT. Encoded protein: CASSEFESGPNEKLFF.

The rearrangement joins TRBV5-6 to TRBJ2-3; TRBD1 might be the D (5 bases). Germline values: CDR1 SGHDT, CDR2 YYEEEE. This CDR3 is 17 amino acids long. Deletions cut 4 bases from V and 1 base from J, with 19 bases between. CDR3 protein: CASSHWVGARRTDTQYF. The CDR3 nucleotides read TGTGCCAGCAGCCATTGGGTAGGGGCGCGGCGCACAGATACGCAGTATTTT.

The chain uses TRBV5-1 and TRBJ1-2; D gene ambiguous. The CDR3 sequence is 14 residues long. Germline V CDR1 and CDR2: SGHRS, YFSETQ. V lost 4 bases and J lost 0, with 10 bases in between. This CDR3 is CASSPFSANYGYTF. CDR3 DNA sequence: TGCGCCAGCAGCCCCTTCTCAGCTAACTATGGCTACACCTTC.

This chain uses TRBV11-3 with TRBJ2-7; TRBD2 matches 7 bases. The V gene end was trimmed by 8 bases and the J gene end by 3 bases; junction bases not matched to a gene: 1. The V gene's germline CDR1 is SGHNT and CDR2 YENEEA. This CDR3 region has 11 residues. The CDR3 is CASGGGYEQYF. The CDR3 DNA reads as TGTGCCAGCGGGGGGGGCTACGAGCAGTACTTC.

This clone is a singleton in its sample. This chain connects TRBV6-6 to TRBJ2-4, with TRBD1 identical over 10 bases. The CDR3 is 16 residues long. The germline CDR1 and CDR2 sequences are MNHNY and SVGAGI (reference sequence). The V segment lost 8 bases and the J segment 0 bases; nucleotides outside the gene matches: 7. CDR3 residues: CASDRGPSLAKNIQYF. Written as DNA, the CDR3 is TGTGCCAGCGACAGGGGGCCATCACTAGCCAAAAACATTCAGTACTTC.

V and J are TRBV7-9 and TRBJ2-1; 11 bases map to TRBD2. The V segment lost 1 base and the J segment 10 bases; nucleotides outside the gene matches: 9. Germline lookup yields CDR1 SEHNR and CDR2 FQNEAQ (reference sequence). The CDR3 is made up of 16 amino acids. CDR3 amino acids: CASSLGGLAGGPEQFF. The DNA for the CDR3 is TGTGCCAGCAGCTTAGGTGGGCTAGCGGGAGGTCCCGAGCAGTTCTTC.

CDR3 loop: CASSRRQGPYEQYF. CDR3 nucleotides: TGTGCCAGCAGCAGAAGACAGGGGCCCTACGAGCAGTACTTC. The J gene is TRBJ2-7, the V gene TRBV9; 8 nucleotides match TRBD1. The CDR3 sequence is 14 residues long. Germline V gene lookup returns CDR1 SGDLS and CDR2 YYNGEE. With V trimmed by 4 bases and J by 2 bases, 5 bases remained unmatched.

J is TRBJ1-1 and V is TRBV11-3; D may be TRBD1 (5 bases). Deletions cut 6 bases from V and 1 base from J, with 9 bases between. This CDR3 spans 13 amino acids. CDR1 and CDR2 (germline): SGHNT, YENEEA. The CDR3 is CASSLRGNTEAFF. Here the CDR3 DNA reads TGTGCCAGCAGTCTTAGGGGGAACACTGAAGCTTTCTTT. Drawing the rest from reference TRBV11-3 and TRBJ1-1, the complete variable domain is EAGVVQSPRYKIIEKKQPVAFWCNPISGHNTLYWYLQNLGQGPELLIRYENEEAVDDSQLPKDRFSAERLKGVDSTLKIQPAELGDSAVYLCASSLRGNTEAFFGQGTRLTVV.

This rearrangement joins TRBV21-1 to TRBJ2-1; TRBD2, the table's D call, was not compared with the DNA. TRBV21-1 is labeled a pseudogene. The CDR3 consists of 15 residues. In DNA form, the CDR3 reads TGTGCCAGCAGCCTGGCGGGAGGGGAGGGCTATGAGCAGTTCTTC. Protein product: CASSLAGGEGYEQFF.

This chain links TRBV5-1 with TRBJ1-2, with D hard to call. Trimming cost V 2 bases and J 4 bases, with 15 bases left between them. Germline assignment: CDR1 SGHRS and CDR2 YFSETQ. This CDR3 spans 15 amino acids. The CDR3 spells CASSLQPLSSYGYTF. CDR3 sequence (DNA): TGCGCCAGCAGCTTACAGCCCCTCAGTTCCTATGGCTACACCTTC.

The chain joins TRBV9 to TRBJ2-3, with TRBD2 matching 9 bases. CDR1 is SGDLS and CDR2 is YYNGEE in the germline V gene. This CDR3 has 14 amino acids. The J segment lost 6 bases and the V segment lost 4 bases, leaving 6 bases of the junction unmatched. CDR3 nucleotides: TGTGCCAGCAGCCCGGGACTAGCAAGCGATACGCAGTATTTT. Its translation is CASSPGLASDTQYF.

The rearrangement uses TRBV7-8 and TRBJ2-2, with 7 bases lining up with TRBD1. CDR1 and CDR2 (germline): SGHVS, FQNEAQ. Trimming took 1 base from V and 0 from J; bases not matched to a gene: 2. The CDR3 spans 16 residues. CDR3 bases: TGTGCCAGCAGCTTAGATGGGACAGCGAACACCGGGGAGCTGTTTTTT. It encodes CASSLDGTANTGELFF.

The V call is TRBV7-6, the J call TRBJ2-3; 7 bases map to TRBD2. V trimming: 2 bases; J trimming: 2 bases; junction bases outside the gene matches: 10. Per the germline V gene, CDR1 is SGHVS and CDR2 is FNYEAQ. The CDR3 totals 17 residues. The CDR3 DNA follows: TGTGCCAGCAGCTTATCAGTGGGGCTAGCGGTCACAGATACGCAGTATTTT. Its protein product is CASSLSVGLAVTDTQYF. The complete variable domain, with remaining parts taken from reference TRBV7-6 and TRBJ2-3, reads GAGVSQSPRYKVTKRGQDVALRCDPISGHVSLYWYRQALGQGPEFLTYFNYEAQQDKSGLPNDRFSAERPEGSISTLTIQRTEQRDSAMYRCASSLSVGLAVTDTQYFGPGTRLTVL.